The sequence of this TCR beta chain was determined in a study of blood T cell repertoires in COVID-19. Germline assignment: CDR1 SNHLY and CDR2 FYNNEI. The CDR3 has 14 residues. The ends were cut back, 7 bases at V and 2 bases at J, with 15 bases in the middle. Seattle patients were enrolled while actively infected and followed longitudinally. Sequencing was performed with immunoSEQ multiplex PCR; in TCRdb, only in-frame clones are kept and a portion is missing. The data contain around 400,000 clones, roughly 86% of them singletons. Sequenced: peripheral blood. The receptor comes from a young woman with COVID-19, enrolled during active disease. The rearrangement links TRBV2 to TRBJ2-7, with D possibly matching TRBD2 (6 bases). The CDR3 sequence: CASTEGPGTYEQYF. The CDR3 bases are TGTGCCAGCACGGAGGGGCCCGGGACCTACGAGCAGTACTTC.